The 10 T cell receptor beta chains below come from one sample, sequenced in a study of T cells in Graves' hyperthyroidism and ophthalmopathy. From RNA transcripts, TCR beta CDR3 regions were amplified. Carried out on the TCR CDR3, a first-round RT-PCR used the HTBI primer set. TCRdb itself ran the multiplex PCR reads through MiXCR, one entry per CDR3 protein. The top ten hold around 15% of the sample, which has some 360,000 distinct CDR3 sequences, 15% to 20% seen once. Input material: blood. The source of these receptors is a woman aged 40 to 50 with Graves' ophthalmopathy.

In this sample, this clonotype turned up many times. The rearrangement uses TRBV27 and TRBJ2-5, with 11 positions matching TRBD2. The V segment lost 4 bases and the J segment 4 bases; nucleotides outside the gene matches: 8. CDR3 length: 16 amino acids. Germline V gene lookup returns CDR1 MNHEY and CDR2 SMNVEV (reference sequence). The CDR3 protein is CASSSFTSGRGETQYF. In nucleotides, the CDR3 is TGTGCCAGCAGTTCATTCACTAGCGGGAGAGGAGAGACCCAGTACTTC.

This clonotype was detected only a few times. The chain recombines TRBV6-2 or TRBV6-3 with TRBJ2-5; 11 nucleotides align to TRBD2. This CDR3 is 15 amino acids long. With 2 bases clipped from V and 4 bases from J, the junction kept 3 bases outside the gene matches. Per germline, CDR1 MNHEY and CDR2 SVGEGT. The CDR3 sequence: CASSYDLAGGETQYF. The CDR3 nucleotides are TGTGCCAGCAGTTACGACCTAGCGGGAGGAGAGACCCAGTACTTC.

This clonotype was counted ten times or more. The DNA for the CDR3 is TGTGCCAGCAGTTTAGGGGGGAGGGAGCCCGAGCAGTACTTC. This encodes CASSLGGREPEQYF. The genes are TRBV12-3 or TRBV12-4 and TRBJ2-7; 7 bases line up with TRBD2. V lost 1 base and J lost 6; bases outside the gene matches: 6. The CDR3 spans 14 residues.

This clonotype was picked up many times. CDR3 nucleotide sequence: TGTGCCAGCAGACCTAGCGGGCCAATCTACGAGCAGTACTTC. It translates to CASRPSGPIYEQYF. This chain links TRBV12-3 or TRBV12-4 with TRBJ2-7; TRBD2 agrees at 8 bases. With V trimmed by 6 bases and J by 3 bases, 7 bases remained unmatched. The CDR3 covers 14 residues.

This clonotype was counted a few times. The CDR3, as DNA: TGTGCCAGCCTCGGGGAAACTTACGAGCAGTACTTC. Encoded protein: CASLGETYEQYF. The J gene is TRBJ2-7, the V gene TRBV11-2, with D maybe TRBD2 (5 bases). The length of the CDR3 is 12 residues. V lost 8 bases to trimming and J lost 4 bases, with 12 bases between them. Per germline, CDR1 SGHAT and CDR2 FQNNGV.

This clonotype was seen repeatedly, ten times or more. The V gene is TRBV28, the J gene TRBJ1-1; D is undetermined. V gave up 1 base and J gave up 4 bases, with 13 bases separating them. The CDR3 has 15 residues. Germline assignment: CDR1 MDHEN and CDR2 SYDVKM. Written as DNA, the CDR3 is TGTGCCAGCAGTTTATTGCCAGCCCGTAGCACTGAAGCTTTCTTT. Amino acids: CASSLLPARSTEAFF.

The CDR3 DNA sequence: TGTGCCAGCAGTGAGAGACGCACGGGTCCCTACGAGCAGTACTTC. It specifies CASSERRTGPYEQYF. The chain is built from TRBV6-1 and TRBJ2-7; D not certain. The CDR3 length is 15 residues. V was clipped by 3 bases and J by 2 bases, with 14 bases between them. CDR1 MNHNS and CDR2 SASEGT come from the germline V gene.

This clonotype was recorded at least ten times. This chain connects TRBV9 to TRBJ2-5, with 14 bases that match TRBD2. The germline V gene encodes CDR1 SGDLS and CDR2 YYNGEE. The CDR3 loop spans 18 amino acids. Losses at the gene ends were 4 bases for V and 0 bases for J; bases not matched to a gene: 8. The CDR3 nucleotides read TGTGCCAGCAGCCCCGGGACTAGCGGGGGAGCGTACCAAGAGACCCAGTACTTC. Its protein is CASSPGTSGGAYQETQYF.

This clonotype was recorded at least ten times. With a much larger clone just one base away, this may be a read error. V usage is TRBV27 and J usage is TRBJ1-1; TRBD1 agrees at 7 bases. The CDR3 extends over 14 amino acids. The germline CDR1 and CDR2 sequences are MNHEY and SMNVEV (reference sequence). CDR3 in amino acids: CASTPDREWTEASF. CDR3 nucleotide sequence: TGTGCCAGCACTCCAGACAGGGAGTGGACTGAAGCTTCCTTT.

This clonotype came up many times. The CDR3 spells CASSLEGRNIQYF. The CDR3 bases are TGCGCCAGCAGCTTGGAGGGGCGGAACATTCAGTACTTC. The chain joins TRBV5-1 to TRBJ2-4, with D perhaps matching TRBD1 (5 bases). This CDR3 has 13 amino acids. Germline V gene sequence: CDR1 SGHRS, CDR2 YFSETQ. The V end lost 0 bases, the J end lost 7 bases, and 8 bases lay between the germline ends.